The 15 T cell receptor beta chains given below trace back to one sample, sequenced in a study of T cell responses to AZD1222 COVID-19 vaccine. Sequenced by immunoSEQ multiplex PCR; TCRdb stores in-frame clones only, minus some. The sample includes about 210,000 clones, around 94% of them seen just once. Here the sequenced sample was peripheral blood, taken on day 0 of AZD1222 vaccination. These receptors were taken from an adult in good health.

DNA of the CDR3: TGTGCCAGCAGCACCCGGACTAGTCGGATAGGGAATGAGCAGTTCTTC. Translating it yields CASSTRTSRIGNEQFF. The V call is TRBV9, the J call TRBJ2-1, with 7 bases fitting TRBD2. The CDR3 has 16 residues. Looked up from germline, CDR1 is SGDLS and CDR2 is YYNGEE. Losses at the gene ends were 4 bases for V and 7 bases for J; bases not matched to a gene: 14.

The chain combines TRBV6-2 or TRBV6-3 with TRBJ1-3; no firm D call. This CDR3 has 12 amino acids. V dropped 4 bases and J dropped 2 bases, with 3 bases sitting between them. Germline V CDR1 and CDR2: MNHEY, SVGEGT. DNA of the CDR3: TGTGCCAGCAGTTCAGCTGGAAACACCATATATTTT. This encodes CASSSAGNTIYF.

The chain is built from TRBV11-2 and TRBJ1-4; TRBD1 aligns across 10 bases. The CDR3 has 14 amino acids. The V segment lost 4 bases and the J segment 8 bases; nucleotides outside the gene matches: 4. CDR1 and CDR2 (germline): SGHAT, FQNNGV. As DNA, the CDR3 is TGTGCCAGCAGCTCGGGACAGGGGCGGGAAAAACTGTTTTTT. The encoded protein is CASSSGQGREKLFF.

This chain connects TRBV3-1 (or the pseudogene TRBV3-2) to TRBJ1-2, with D perhaps matching TRBD1 (5 bases). V lost 0 bases to trimming and J lost 4 bases, with 18 bases between them. This CDR3 has 17 residues. Germline V lookup: CDR1 LGHDT, CDR2 YNNKEL (reference sequence). The CDR3 region is CASSQDSLRQKPYGYTF. DNA for the CDR3: TGTGCCAGCAGCCAAGATAGCCTTCGACAGAAACCCTATGGCTACACCTTC.

The V call is TRBV12-5, the J call TRBJ1-1, with 7 bases identical to TRBD1. The CDR3 spans 12 residues. The ends lost 6 bases at V and 7 bases at J; junction bases unmatched: 5. The germline V gene has CDR1 LGHNT and CDR2 FRNRAP. The DNA of the CDR3 is TGTGCTAGTGGCTCAAACAGGGGTGAAGCTTTCTTT. Translating it yields CASGSNRGEAFF.

V is TRBV29-1 and J is TRBJ2-1; TRBD2 agrees at 10 bases. Unmatched junction bases numbered 6, after V lost 1 base and J lost 0 bases. The CDR3 extends over 17 amino acids. Germline lookup yields CDR1 SQVTM and CDR2 ANQGSEA. Here the CDR3 DNA reads TGCAGCGTTGAAGGGCTAGCGGGGGATTCCTCCTACAATGAGCAGTTCTTC. Translation gives CSVEGLAGDSSYNEQFF.

The chain recombines TRBV6-6 with TRBJ1-5, with a possible D match to TRBD1 (5 bases). The V and J ends lost 6 bases and 6 bases respectively, with 15 bases between them. Germline V gene sequence: CDR1 MNHNY, CDR2 SVGAGI (reference sequence). This CDR3 is 14 amino acids long. CDR3 loop: CASSDPGRGQPQHF. Written as DNA, the CDR3 is TGTGCCAGCAGCGACCCGGGACGGGGTCAGCCCCAGCATTTT.

The chain recombines TRBV2 with TRBJ1-4; weak D call: TRBD1 (6 bases). CDR1 and CDR2 (germline): SNHLY, FYNNEI. The CDR3 totals 16 residues. The V and J ends lost 5 bases and 0 bases respectively, with 13 bases between them. The CDR3 sequence: CASSFDRITTNEKLFF. Here the CDR3 DNA reads TGTGCCAGCAGTTTCGACAGGATAACAACTAATGAAAAACTGTTTTTT.

The chain links TRBV3-1 (or the pseudogene TRBV3-2) to TRBJ1-1; no firm D call. Germline V gives CDR1 LGHDT, CDR2 YNNKEL (reference sequence). CDR3 length: 12 residues. V was trimmed by 3 bases and J by 5 bases, leaving 7 bases between them. The CDR3 spells CASSHEGTEAFF. The CDR3 nucleotides are TGTGCCAGCAGCCACGAGGGAACTGAAGCTTTCTTT.

The rearrangement joins TRBV7-2 to TRBJ1-2; TRBD1 aligns across 7 bases. V shed 5 bases and J 2 bases; nucleotides not matched to a gene: 5. The germline V gene has CDR1 SGHTA and CDR2 FQGNSA. The CDR3 is made up of 14 amino acids. The CDR3 coding sequence is TGTGCCAGCAGCACGGTGGGACAGAACTATGGCTACACCTTC. Translating gives CASSTVGQNYGYTF.

V and J are TRBV11-1 and TRBJ2-7; D ambiguous. CDR1 and CDR2 from the germline V gene are SGHAT and FQDESV (reference sequence). The CDR3 length is 12 residues. V lost 2 bases and J 0 bases, leaving 2 bases between the germline ends. The chain's CDR3 is CASSLFSYEQYF. The CDR3 region has the DNA TGTGCCAGCAGCTTATTCTCCTACGAGCAGTACTTC.

The genes are TRBV21-1 and TRBJ1-2; TRBD1, the D gene given by the table, was not confirmed from the DNA. TRBV21-1 is reported as a pseudogene. The CDR3 spans 15 residues. This CDR3 is CASSTRDRPGDGYTF. In DNA form, the CDR3 reads TGTGCCAGCAGCACTAGGGACAGGCCGGGCGATGGCTACACCTTC.

The chain carries TRBV5-1 and TRBJ1-1; D is possibly TRBD1 (6 bases). The ends were cut back, 1 base at V and 3 bases at J, with 10 bases in the middle. Per germline, CDR1 SGHRS and CDR2 YFSETQ. This CDR3 region has 14 residues. The CDR3 here is CASSLRGGDTEAFF. The CDR3 nucleotides read TGCGCCAGCAGCTTGCGAGGGGGGGACACTGAAGCTTTCTTT. Combining the CDR3 with reference TRBV5-1 and TRBJ1-1 gives the whole variable domain KAGVTQTPRYLIKTRGQQVTLSCSPISGHRSVSWYQQTPGQGLQFLFEYFSETQRNKGNFPGRFSGRQFSNSRSEMNVSTLELGDSALYLCASSLRGGDTEAFFGQGTRLTVV.

V is TRBV19 and J is TRBJ1-6; D possibly corresponds to TRBD1 (6 bases). Trimming left V 6 bases short and J 7 bases short, with 13 bases between. Germline CDR1 and CDR2: LNHDA and SQIVND (reference sequence). The CDR3 loop spans 14 amino acids. The CDR3 spells CASSGQQGNSPLHF. For the CDR3, the DNA is TGTGCCAGTAGCGGTCAACAGGGCAATTCACCCCTCCACTTT.

The CDR3 region has the DNA TGTGCCAGCTCACCAGAAAATGAGCAGTTCTTC. Its protein is CASSPENEQFF. V usage is TRBV18 and J usage is TRBJ2-1; no definite D call. The CDR3 is 11 amino acids. Germline-derived CDR1 and CDR2 are KGHSH and LQKENI. Trimming cost V 2 bases and J 7 bases, with 3 bases left between them.